This T cell receptor beta chain was profiled in a study of T cell responses to AZD1222 COVID-19 vaccine (dated by TCRdb to the early 2020s). Looking at the study overall: TCR sequencing covered 233 trial participants: about 210 given two doses of AZD1222 and about 26 given two doses of MenACWY control vaccine. Enrollment into the trials was organized by age into subgroups of 18-55, 56-69 and 70-plus years, and those subgroups contained roughly 150, 30 and 60 TCR-sequenced participants, respectively. Beyond this particular receptor, the publication reports: A significant rise in spike-specific TCR breadth and depth was observed after two AZD1222 doses relative to day 0 and relative to MenACWY recipients. The whole spike protein was spanned by vaccine-associated CD4 TCRs, and dominant responses were seen in regions 160-218 and 743-854. Only 5 to 7 AZD1222 recipients were SARS-CoV-2 seropositive at baseline, limiting conclusions about previously exposed vaccinees. Participants were mostly white British, with more females than males. The authors suggested clonal diversity may have been underestimated. Because no samples from the day 14 peak response were available, repertoires could be characterized only after the peak T cell response. In the small 56-69-year group, the increase in depth fell short of significance, most likely because of low power. Epitopes outside the regions mutated in the B.1.351 and B.1.1.7 variants were reportedly recognized by nearly half of the unique spike-specific TCRs.

The CDR3 measures 18 amino acids from cysteine to phenylalanine. Left in the record is the CDR3 DNA by itself, 54 bases read in frame from the first base. V trim: 2 bases; J trim: 0 bases; unmatched bases: 7. CDR1 and CDR2, looked up from the germline V gene (reference sequence), are LGHDT and YNNKEL. Comments on this clone: What this receptor recognizes is not known. It has no much larger one-base neighbor in the sample; base qualities were not kept.

The CDR3 regions of human TCRbeta chains were analyzed by immunosequencing. Turning to the authors' computational methods: Repertoire TCRs were matched against a reference library of SARS-CoV-2-specific TCRs generated with the MIRA antigen-specificity platform. Breadth meant the fraction of unique TCRs that were SARS-CoV-2-associated, whereas depth meant the fraction of total T cells that were SARS-CoV-2-associated. Each spike-specific TCR was assigned to its reactive spike region and to a CD4 or CD8 class using the MIRA data. Log10-transformed breadth and depth values were compared by one-way ANOVA with Sidak's multiple comparisons tests. TCRdb retrieved this table from immuneACCESS and kept in-frame rearrangements only. Not all clones are present; in checked studies, unresolved V genes account for under half, and no reason is known for the remainder. The DNA gave D and trimming, while V, J and clone size come from that table. Across this sample there are under 150,000 clones, with more than 70% seen only once. The ten largest clones represent almost 6.5% of the sample.

This sample's time point label indicates: about 28 days (+/-7) after the second vaccine dose. AZD1222 recipients with second doses at about 4 weeks or about 12 weeks were pooled, because spike-specific TCR depth and breadth did not differ between schedules. Vaccinee samples came from UK trials COV001 and COV002, including a single-blind randomized controlled phase 2/3 trial of AZD1222 (ChAdOx1 nCoV-19) in healthy adults. Trial participant PBMC samples were collected at day 0 and day 28 after the second dose for TCRbeta chain sequencing. The sample here was peripheral blood, taken 28 days after the second AZD1222 dose. This receptor was taken from an adult who received the AZD1222 COVID-19 vaccine. Recombination linked TRBV3-1 (or the pseudogene TRBV3-2) to TRBJ2-6, with 7 bases in between that match TRBD1. CDR3 reads: CASSQLTGAISGANVLTF. Read as DNA, the sequence is TGTGCCAGCAGCCAATTAACAGGGGCAATCTCTGGGGCCAACGTCCTGACTTTC.